Listed below are T cell receptor beta chains from one sample, sequenced in a study of regulatory T cells in long-lasting Graves disease. Each CDR3 protein is one row after TCRdb ran MiXCR on the multiplex PCR reads. The sample consists of over 500,000 distinct CDR3 sequences, under 20% of them appearing once. The same sample was also used in a study of T cells in Graves' hyperthyroidism and ophthalmopathy.

Sequencing used peripheral blood mononuclear cells (PBMCs), obtained at new diagnosis, from a patient treated with antithyroid drugs. These receptors originate from a woman in her 30s with Graves disease. Each CDR3 is given with its conserved first and last residue. D genes are given only for firm matches. Rows give clone size only sometimes, using once, few, many, or a class for an expanded clone.

j_call d_call v_call clone_size cdr3_nt cdr3_aa
TRBJ2-3 . TRBV20-1 few TGCAGTGCTAGCAGAGGGGGTCAGATCACAGATGCGCAGTATTTT CSASRGGQITDAQYF
TRBJ2-2 . TRBV24-1 many TGTGCCACCAGCCAGGGATCCGGGGAGCTGTTTTTT CATSQGSGELFF
TRBJ1-2 . TRBV6-1 few TGTGCCAGCAGTGAAGTAGGGACGGCTAACTATGGCTACACCTTC CASSEVGTANYGYTF
TRBJ2-7 TRBD1 TRBV29-1 few TGCAGCGCCCAGGACAGGGAGTCGGACGAGCAGTACTTC CSAQDRESDEQYF
TRBJ2-2 . TRBV7-8 once TGTGCCAGCAGCCCCGCTGGAGGGACCGGGAAGCTGTTTTTT CASSPAGGTGKLFF
TRBJ2-4 TRBD1 TRBV7-9 many TGTGCCAGCAGCCTCGACAGGGGTGACATTCAGTACTTC CASSLDRGDIQYF
TRBJ2-1 . TRBV27 . TGTGCCAGCAGTTTATCGTCGGGAGCGGTCGTTAATGAGCAGTTCTTC CASSLSSGAVVNEQFF
TRBJ2-3 . TRBV5-1 few TGCGCCAGCAGCTCGGGCGGCCACAGCACAGATACGCAGTATTTT CASSSGGHSTDTQYF
TRBJ2-1 . TRBV10-3 . TGTGCCATCAGTGACAGGGGTTTGATGGACAATGAGCAGTTCTTC CAISDRGLMDNEQFF
TRBJ1-2 TRBD1 TRBV12-3/TRBV12-4 . TGTGCCAGCAGTTGGAGGGCAGGGGGCTATGGCTACACCTTC CASSWRAGGYGYTF
TRBJ2-5 . TRBV20-1 many TGCAGTGCTAGAGATAGGACACACCAAGAGACCCAGTACTTC CSARDRTHQETQYF
TRBJ1-5 TRBD1 TRBV7-8 many TGTGCCAGCAGCATGGGACAGGGCGGTCAGCCCCAGCATTTT CASSMGQGGQPQHF
TRBJ1-1 . TRBV9 many TGTGCCAGCAGCGTAGTGAGGGAGCGGTTCACTGAAGCTTTCTTT CASSVVRERFTEAFF
TRBJ1-4 TRBD1 TRBV18 many TGTGCCAGCTCGTCGGGACAGATTAATGAAAAACTGTTTTTT CASSSGQINEKLFF
TRBJ1-5 . TRBV24-1 many TGTGCCACCAGTGATTTCAGGAGCAATCAGCCCCAGCATTTT CATSDFRSNQPQHF
TRBJ1-1 . TRBV9 many TGTGCCAGCAGCGTAGGAGGGCTCACTGAAGCTTTCTTT CASSVGGLTEAFF
TRBJ2-7 . TRBV19 many TGTGCCAGTAGGGGCCAGCGCTCCTACGAGCAGTACTTC CASRGQRSYEQYF
TRBJ1-4 TRBD1 TRBV12-3/TRBV12-4 many TGTGCCAGCAGTTTCCCCTTCCGGGACAGGAGCCCGAAACTGTTTTTT CASSFPFRDRSPKLFF
TRBJ1-5 . TRBV6-1 many TGTGCCAGCAGCCGGGGCCATAATCAGCCCCAGCATTTT CASSRGHNQPQHF
TRBJ1-4 . TRBV6-2/TRBV6-3 many TGTGCCAGCAGTTCCAGCCGGTGGGGTGTTCGGACTAATGAAAAACTGTTTTTT CASSSSRWGVRTNEKLFF
TRBJ1-6 . TRBV20-1 . TGCAGTGCCAACTCCGGCAGGGGACCAAGCTCCTATAATTCACCCCTCCACTTT CSANSGRGPSSYNSPLHF
TRBJ1-2 . TRBV6-5 . TGTGTCAGCAGTTACAGGCGACCGCGTTACGGCTACACCTTC CVSSYRRPRYGYTF
TRBJ2-7 . TRBV12-3/TRBV12-4 many TGTGCCAGCAGTTTAGACGTAGCTTCAACCTACGAGCAGTACTTC CASSLDVASTYEQYF
TRBJ1-2 . TRBV7-9 . TGTGCCAGCAGCCCTCAGGGCATAGGTGATGGCTACACCTTC CASSPQGIGDGYTF
TRBJ2-1 . TRBV7-2 many TGTGCCAGCAGCTTGGGACCGAGTAGCCATGAGCAGTTCTTC CASSLGPSSHEQFF
TRBJ1-5 . TRBV11-1 few TGTGCCAGCAGCCGTCACCCAGCACGGATTCTGAGCAATCAGCCCCAGCATTTT CASSRHPARILSNQPQHF
TRBJ1-4 . TRBV28 few TGTACCAGCAGTTCCCGCATAACCTCGACCGGGGCCACTAATGAAAAACTGTTTTTT CTSSSRITSTGATNEKLFF
TRBJ1-2 . TRBV28 many TGTGCCAGCAGTCCCACGCTGGACGGCGCCTATGGCTACACCTTC CASSPTLDGAYGYTF
TRBJ1-4 TRBD1 TRBV20-1 . TGCAGTGCTAGAGATACCCCTTTTCAGGGGGGGAGCGAAAAACTGTTTTTT CSARDTPFQGGSEKLFF
TRBJ1-4 . TRBV6-1 few TGTGCCAGCAGGCAAGCACAGGGTTCCCCTAATGAAAAACTGTTTTTT CASRQAQGSPNEKLFF
TRBJ2-7 . TRBV6-1 . TGTGCCAGCAGAACCGGGTGGTCCTACGAGCAGTACTTC CASRTGWSYEQYF
TRBJ2-1 TRBD2 TRBV2 few TGTGCCAGCAAAGACGGGAGGGCCCTCTCCTACAATGAGCAGTTCTTC CASKDGRALSYNEQFF
TRBJ2-3 TRBD2 TRBV12-3/TRBV12-4 many TGTGCCAGCAGACCAACTAGCGGGAGAACAGATACGCAGTATTTT CASRPTSGRTDTQYF
TRBJ2-3 . TRBV24-1 many TGTGCCACCAGTGATTCCGGGAGCCACACAGATACGCAGTATTTT CATSDSGSHTDTQYF
TRBJ1-6 TRBD1 TRBV7-6 . TGTGCCAGCAGCTTCCAAGGACAGGGGAATTCACCCCTCCACTTT CASSFQGQGNSPLHF
TRBJ1-5 TRBD1 TRBV28 many TGTGCCAGCAGAGGACAGGCCCGCAATCAGCCCCAGCATTTT CASRGQARNQPQHF
TRBJ2-5 . TRBV7-2 . TGTGCCAGCAGCTTAGGAGGGTTTCGAGAGACCCAGTACTTC CASSLGGFRETQYF
TRBJ1-4 TRBD1 TRBV7-6 . TGTGCCAGCAGCTTAGCCCACGGGACAGCTAATGAAAAACTGTTTTTT CASSLAHGTANEKLFF
TRBJ2-5 . TRBV4-1 few TGCGCCAGCAGCCTTGGGACATTGAAGACCCAGTACTTC CASSLGTLKTQYF
TRBJ2-1 . TRBV5-1 . TGCGCCAGCAGGAAACAGGGAAGTTCCTACAATGAGCAGTTCTTC CASRKQGSSYNEQFF
TRBJ2-5 . TRBV20-1 few TGCAGCATGGACTCCGCCCTCCAAGAGACCCAGTACTTC CSMDSALQETQYF
TRBJ2-5 TRBD1 TRBV2 few TGTGCCAGCAGCGACTCAGGGGGCGCGGAGACCCAGTACTTC CASSDSGGAETQYF
TRBJ2-1 TRBD2 TRBV2 many TGTGCCAGCAGGGGGGGACTAGCACAGGGCAATGAGCAGTTCTTC CASRGGLAQGNEQFF
TRBJ1-2 TRBD1 TRBV12-3/TRBV12-4 many TGTGCCAGCAGTTCCCCCACAGGGGAGGGGTCCTATGGCTACACCTTC CASSSPTGEGSYGYTF
TRBJ2-5 . TRBV19 . TGTGCCAGTACCTCGAATCTACAAGAGACCCAGTACTTC CASTSNLQETQYF
TRBJ2-2 . TRBV20-1 few TGCAGTGCTAGAGATAGACTTTACACCGGGGAGCTGTTTTTT CSARDRLYTGELFF
TRBJ2-4 . TRBV7-9 . TGTGCCAGCAGCTTATTATCAGGCGGACCAAACATTCAGTACTTC CASSLLSGGPNIQYF